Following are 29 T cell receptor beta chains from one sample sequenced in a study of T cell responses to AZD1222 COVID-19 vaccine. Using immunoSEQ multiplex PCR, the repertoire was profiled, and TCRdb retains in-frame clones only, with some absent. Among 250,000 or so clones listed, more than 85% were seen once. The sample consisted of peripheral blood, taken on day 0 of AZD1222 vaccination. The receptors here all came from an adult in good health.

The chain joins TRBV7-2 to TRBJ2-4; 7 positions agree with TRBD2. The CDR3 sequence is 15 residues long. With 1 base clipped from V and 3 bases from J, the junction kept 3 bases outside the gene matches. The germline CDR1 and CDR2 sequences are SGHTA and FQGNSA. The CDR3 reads CASSLGAGLKNIQYF. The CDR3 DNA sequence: TGTGCCAGCAGCTTAGGAGCGGGGCTCAAAAACATTCAGTACTTC.

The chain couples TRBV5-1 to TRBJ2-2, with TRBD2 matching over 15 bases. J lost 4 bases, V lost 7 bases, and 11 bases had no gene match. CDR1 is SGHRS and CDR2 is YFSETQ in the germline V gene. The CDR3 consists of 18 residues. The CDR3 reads CASATGLAGGGGTGELFF. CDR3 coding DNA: TGCGCCAGCGCCACGGGACTAGCGGGGGGCGGTGGCACCGGGGAGCTGTTTTTT.

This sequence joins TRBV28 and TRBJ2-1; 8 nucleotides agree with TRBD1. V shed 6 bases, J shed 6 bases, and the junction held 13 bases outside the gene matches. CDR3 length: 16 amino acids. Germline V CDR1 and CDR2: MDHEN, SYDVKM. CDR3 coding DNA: TGTGCCAGCAGCCCCTTATTCCGGACAGGGTCCAATGAGCAGTTCTTC. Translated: CASSPLFRTGSNEQFF.

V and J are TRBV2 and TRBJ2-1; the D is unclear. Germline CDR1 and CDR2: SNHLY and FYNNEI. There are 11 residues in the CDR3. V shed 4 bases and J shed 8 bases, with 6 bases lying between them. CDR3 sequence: CASSGFYEQFF. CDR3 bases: TGTGCCAGCAGTGGGTTCTATGAGCAGTTCTTC.

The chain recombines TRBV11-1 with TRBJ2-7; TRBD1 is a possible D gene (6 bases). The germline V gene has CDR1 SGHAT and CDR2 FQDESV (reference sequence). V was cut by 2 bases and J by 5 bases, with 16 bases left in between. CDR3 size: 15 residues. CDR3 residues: CASSLLSVQGHEQYF. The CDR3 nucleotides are TGTGCCAGCAGCTTATTATCAGTACAGGGCCACGAGCAGTACTTC.

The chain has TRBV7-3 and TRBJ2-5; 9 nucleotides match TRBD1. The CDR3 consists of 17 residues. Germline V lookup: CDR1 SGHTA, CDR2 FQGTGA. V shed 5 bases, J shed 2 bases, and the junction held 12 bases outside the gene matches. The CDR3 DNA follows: TGTGCCAGCAGCCCCGGGCCCCGGACAGGGGCTCAAGAGACCCAGTACTTC. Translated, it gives CASSPGPRTGAQETQYF.

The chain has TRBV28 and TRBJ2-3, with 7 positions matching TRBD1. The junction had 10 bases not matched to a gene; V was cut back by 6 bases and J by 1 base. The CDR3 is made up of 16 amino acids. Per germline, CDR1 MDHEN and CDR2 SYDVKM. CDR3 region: CASRLLSGQGTDTQYF. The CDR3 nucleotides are TGTGCCAGCAGACTCCTTTCCGGACAGGGCACAGATACGCAGTATTTT. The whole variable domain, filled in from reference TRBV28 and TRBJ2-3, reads DVKVTQSSRYLVKRTGEKVFLECVQDMDHENMFWYRQDPGLGLRLIYFSYDVKMKEKGDIPEGYSVSREKKERFSLILESASTNQTSMYLCASRLLSGQGTDTQYFGPGTRLTVL.

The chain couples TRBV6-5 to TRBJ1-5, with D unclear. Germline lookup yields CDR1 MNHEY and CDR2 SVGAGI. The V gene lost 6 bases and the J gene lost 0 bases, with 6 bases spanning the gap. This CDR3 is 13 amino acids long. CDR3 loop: CASRGNSNQPQHF. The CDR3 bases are TGTGCCAGCAGGGGGAATAGCAATCAGCCCCAGCATTTT.

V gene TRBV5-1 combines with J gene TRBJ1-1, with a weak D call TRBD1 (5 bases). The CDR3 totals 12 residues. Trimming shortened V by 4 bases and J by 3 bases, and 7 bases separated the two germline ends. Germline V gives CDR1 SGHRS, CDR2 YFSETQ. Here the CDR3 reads CASSGGDTEAFF. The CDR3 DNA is TGCGCCAGCAGCGGGGGGGACACTGAAGCTTTCTTT.

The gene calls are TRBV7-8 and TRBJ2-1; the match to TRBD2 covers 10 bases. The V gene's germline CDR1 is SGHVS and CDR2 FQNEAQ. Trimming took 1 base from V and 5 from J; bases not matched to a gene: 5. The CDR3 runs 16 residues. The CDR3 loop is CASSLGIGTSDNEQFF. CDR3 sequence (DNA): TGTGCCAGCAGCTTAGGTATCGGGACTAGCGACAATGAGCAGTTCTTC.

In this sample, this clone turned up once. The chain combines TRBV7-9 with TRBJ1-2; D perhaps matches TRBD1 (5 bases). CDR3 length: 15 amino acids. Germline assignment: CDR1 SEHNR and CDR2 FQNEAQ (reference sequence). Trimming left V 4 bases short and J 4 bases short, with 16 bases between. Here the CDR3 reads CASSSISRDGYGYTF. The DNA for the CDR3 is TGTGCCAGCAGCTCAATAAGCAGGGACGGCTATGGCTACACCTTC.

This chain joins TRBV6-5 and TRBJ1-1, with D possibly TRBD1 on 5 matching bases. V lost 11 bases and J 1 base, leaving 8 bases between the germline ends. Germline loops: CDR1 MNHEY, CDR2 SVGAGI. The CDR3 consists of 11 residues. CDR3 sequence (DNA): TGTGCCGCTCAGGGGAACACTGAAGCTTTCTTT. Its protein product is CAAQGNTEAFF.

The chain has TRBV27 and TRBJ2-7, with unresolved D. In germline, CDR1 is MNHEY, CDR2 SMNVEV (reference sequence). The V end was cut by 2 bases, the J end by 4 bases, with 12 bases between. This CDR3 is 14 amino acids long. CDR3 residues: CASSLKETFYEQYF. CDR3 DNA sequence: TGTGCCAGCAGTTTAAAGGAAACTTTTTACGAGCAGTACTTC.

The CDR3 region is CASMYGIGQPNTEAFF. DNA of the CDR3: TGTGCCAGCATGTACGGGATCGGACAGCCTAACACTGAAGCTTTCTTT. J is TRBJ1-1 and V is TRBV5-5, with a possible D match to TRBD1 (6 bases). There are 16 residues in the CDR3. Between the trimmed V and J ends, which lost 6 bases and 2 bases, there was a span of 20 bases. CDR1 SGHKS and CDR2 YYEKEE come from the germline V gene (reference sequence).

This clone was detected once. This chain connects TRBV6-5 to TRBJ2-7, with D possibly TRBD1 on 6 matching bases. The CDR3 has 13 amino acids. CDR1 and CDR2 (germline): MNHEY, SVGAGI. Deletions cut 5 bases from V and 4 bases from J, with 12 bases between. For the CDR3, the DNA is TGTGCCAGCAGTCCGACAGGAAGGTACGAGCAGTACTTC. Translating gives CASSPTGRYEQYF.

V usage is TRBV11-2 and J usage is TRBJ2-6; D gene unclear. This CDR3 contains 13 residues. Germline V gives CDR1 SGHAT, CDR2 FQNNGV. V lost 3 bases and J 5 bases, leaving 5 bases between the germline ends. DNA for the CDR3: TGTGCCAGCAGCTTTTCATGGGCCAACGTCCTGACTTTC. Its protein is CASSFSWANVLTF. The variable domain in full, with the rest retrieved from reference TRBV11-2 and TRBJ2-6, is EAGVAQSPRYKIIEKRQSVAFWCNPISGHATLYWYQQILGQGPKLLIQFQNNGVVDDSQLPKDRFSAERLKGVDSTLKIQPAKLEDSAVYLCASSFSWANVLTFGAGSRLTVL.

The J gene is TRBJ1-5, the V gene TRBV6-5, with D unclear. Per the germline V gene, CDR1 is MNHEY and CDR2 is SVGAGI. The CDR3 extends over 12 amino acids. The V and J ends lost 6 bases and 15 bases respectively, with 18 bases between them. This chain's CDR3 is CASSALPFTLHF. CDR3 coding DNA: TGTGCCAGCAGCGCCCTCCCCTTTACTCTGCATTTT.

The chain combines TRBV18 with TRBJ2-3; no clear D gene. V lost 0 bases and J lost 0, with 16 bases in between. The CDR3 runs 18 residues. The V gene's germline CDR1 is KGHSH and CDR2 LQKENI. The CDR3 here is CASSPPARDHGSTDTQYF. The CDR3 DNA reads TGTGCCAGCTCACCACCCGCTCGCGACCACGGTAGCACAGATACGCAGTATTTT.

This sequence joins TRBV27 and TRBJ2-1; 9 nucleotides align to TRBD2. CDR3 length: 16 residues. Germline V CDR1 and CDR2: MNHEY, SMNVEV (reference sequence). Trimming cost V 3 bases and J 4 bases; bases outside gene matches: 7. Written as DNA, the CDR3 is TGTGCCAGCAGTTTCGGCGGACTAGCGCCTTACAATGAGCAGTTCTTC. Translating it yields CASSFGGLAPYNEQFF.

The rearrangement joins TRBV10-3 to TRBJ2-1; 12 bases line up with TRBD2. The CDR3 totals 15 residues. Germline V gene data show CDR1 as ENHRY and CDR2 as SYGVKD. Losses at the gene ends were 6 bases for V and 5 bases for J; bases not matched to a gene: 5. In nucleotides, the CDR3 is TGTGCCATCAGCCTAGCGGGAGGGCGCAACAATGAGCAGTTCTTC. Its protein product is CAISLAGGRNNEQFF.

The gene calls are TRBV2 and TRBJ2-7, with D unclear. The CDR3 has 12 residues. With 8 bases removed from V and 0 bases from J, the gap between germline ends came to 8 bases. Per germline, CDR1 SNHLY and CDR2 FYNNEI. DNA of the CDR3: TGTGCCAGCCAAGTAACCTCCTACGAGCAGTACTTC. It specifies CASQVTSYEQYF.

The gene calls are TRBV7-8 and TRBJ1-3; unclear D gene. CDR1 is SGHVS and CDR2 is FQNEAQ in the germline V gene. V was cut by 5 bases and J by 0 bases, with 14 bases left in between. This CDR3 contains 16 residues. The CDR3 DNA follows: TGTGCCAGCAGCCCCAGCCAAGGCAGCTCTGGAAACACCATATATTTT. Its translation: CASSPSQGSSGNTIYF.

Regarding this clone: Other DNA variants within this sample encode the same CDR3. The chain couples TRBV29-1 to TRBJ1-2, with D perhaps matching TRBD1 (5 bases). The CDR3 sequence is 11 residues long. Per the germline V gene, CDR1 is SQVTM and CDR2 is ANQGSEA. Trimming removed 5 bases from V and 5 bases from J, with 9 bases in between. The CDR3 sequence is CSVLDRYGYTF. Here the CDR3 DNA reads TGCAGCGTTCTTGACAGATATGGCTACACCTTC. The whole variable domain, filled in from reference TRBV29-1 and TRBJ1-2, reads SAVISQKPSRDICQRGTSLTIQCQVDSQVTMMFWYRQQPGQSLTLIATANQGSEATYESGFVIDKFPISRPNLTFSTLTVSNMSPEDSSIYLCSVLDRYGYTFGSGTRLTVV.

The CDR3: CASSQRTGGSSYNSPLHF. The CDR3 DNA reads as TGTGCCAGCAGTCAACGGACAGGGGGCTCCTCCTATAATTCACCCCTCCACTTT. The chain is built from TRBV6-6 and TRBJ1-6; 11 bases align to TRBD1. The trim removed 5 bases at V and 0 bases at J, leaving 6 bases unmatched. The V gene's germline CDR1 is MNHNY and CDR2 SVGAGI (reference sequence). There are 18 residues in the CDR3.

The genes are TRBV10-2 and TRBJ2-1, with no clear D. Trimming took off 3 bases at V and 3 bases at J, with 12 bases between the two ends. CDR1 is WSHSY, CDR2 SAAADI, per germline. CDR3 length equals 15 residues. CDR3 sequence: CASSDLNTDYNEQFF. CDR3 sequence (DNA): TGCGCCAGCAGTGATCTTAACACGGACTACAATGAGCAGTTCTTC.

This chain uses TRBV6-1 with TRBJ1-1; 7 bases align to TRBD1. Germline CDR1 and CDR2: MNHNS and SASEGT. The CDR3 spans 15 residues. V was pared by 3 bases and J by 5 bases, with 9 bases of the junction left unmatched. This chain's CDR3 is CASSDPHRGRTEAFF. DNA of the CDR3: TGTGCCAGCAGTGACCCTCACAGGGGTCGAACTGAAGCTTTCTTT.

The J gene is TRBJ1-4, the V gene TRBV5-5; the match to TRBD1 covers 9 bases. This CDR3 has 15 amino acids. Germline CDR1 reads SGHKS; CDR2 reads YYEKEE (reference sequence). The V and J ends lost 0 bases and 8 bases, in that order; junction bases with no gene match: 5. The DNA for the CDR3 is TGTGCCAGCAGCTTGGGAGGAACAGGGGGCGAAAAACTGTTTTTT. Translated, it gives CASSLGGTGGEKLFF.

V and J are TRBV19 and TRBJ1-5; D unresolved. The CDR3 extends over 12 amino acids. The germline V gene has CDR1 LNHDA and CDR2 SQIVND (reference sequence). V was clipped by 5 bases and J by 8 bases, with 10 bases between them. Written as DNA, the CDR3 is TGTGCCAGTAGTGACCCCCCTAAGCCCCAGCATTTT. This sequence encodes CASSDPPKPQHF. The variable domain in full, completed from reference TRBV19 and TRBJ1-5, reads DGGITQSPKYLFRKEGQNVTLSCEQNLNHDAMYWYRQDPGQGLRLIYYSQIVNDFQKGDIAEGYSVSREKKESFPLTVTSAQKNPTAFYLCASSDPPKPQHFGDGTRLSIL.

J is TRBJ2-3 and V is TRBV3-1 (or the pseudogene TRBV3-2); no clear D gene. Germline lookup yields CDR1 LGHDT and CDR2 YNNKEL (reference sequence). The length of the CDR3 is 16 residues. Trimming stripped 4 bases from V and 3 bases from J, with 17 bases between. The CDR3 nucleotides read TGTGCCAGCAGCCGATCCGGCGGCGGAGTGACAGATACGCAGTATTTT. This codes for CASSRSGGGVTDTQYF.